This note documents a single TCR beta chain sequence. Its target is unknown. These data come from a study of shared clonotypes between healthy human individuals. Study summary: Used for every donor were three CD4 naive, three CD4 memory, two CD8 naive and one CD8 memory plate. Findings and limits, study-wide: The study found roughly 5% of naive CD4 clonotypes shared across a few donors. Naive subsets generally had larger estimated richness than memory subsets.

Per the original data handling: Without quality scores, immunoSEQ junctional reads could not be filtered like full-length reads. Only in-frame clones appear in the TCRdb table, and some are missing; sequencing was by immunoSEQ multiplex PCR. V, J and clone size derive from that table, while D and trimming were established from the DNA sequence. The table records about 1.5 million clones, roughly 96% of them present only once. This CDR3 has 20 amino acids. CDR1 is MNHEY, CDR2 SMNVEV, per germline (reference sequence). V lost 7 bases to trimming and J lost 2 bases; unmatched junction nucleotides: 20. The sequence was collected from a young man in good health. The V and J genes are TRBV27 and TRBJ2-3, with 11 bases lining up with TRBD2. Sequenced: naive CD4+ T cells sorted from blood. Subset reported: CD45RA+ positively selected. The CDR3 is CASTPKVLAGGLIATDTQYF. Written as DNA, the CDR3 is TGTGCCAGCACTCCTAAAGTCCTAGCGGGAGGTTTAATTGCCACAGATACGCAGTATTTT.